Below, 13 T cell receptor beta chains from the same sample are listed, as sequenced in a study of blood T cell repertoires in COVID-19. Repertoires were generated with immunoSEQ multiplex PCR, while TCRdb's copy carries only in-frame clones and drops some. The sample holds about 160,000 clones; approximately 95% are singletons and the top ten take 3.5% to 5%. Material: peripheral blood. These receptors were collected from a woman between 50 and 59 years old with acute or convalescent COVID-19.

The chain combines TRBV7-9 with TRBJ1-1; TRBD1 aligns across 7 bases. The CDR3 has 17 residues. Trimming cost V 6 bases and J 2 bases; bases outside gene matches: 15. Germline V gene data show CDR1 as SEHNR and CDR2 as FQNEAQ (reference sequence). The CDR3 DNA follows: TGTGCCAGCAGTCCCCGGGCCGGGACAGTACGAAACACTGAAGCTTTCTTT. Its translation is CASSPRAGTVRNTEAFF.

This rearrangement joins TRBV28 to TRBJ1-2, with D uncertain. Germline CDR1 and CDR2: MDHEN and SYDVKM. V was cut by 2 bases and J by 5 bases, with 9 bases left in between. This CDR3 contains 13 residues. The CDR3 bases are TGTGCCAGCAGTTTAATGGAGGAGTATGGCTACACCTTC. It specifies CASSLMEEYGYTF.

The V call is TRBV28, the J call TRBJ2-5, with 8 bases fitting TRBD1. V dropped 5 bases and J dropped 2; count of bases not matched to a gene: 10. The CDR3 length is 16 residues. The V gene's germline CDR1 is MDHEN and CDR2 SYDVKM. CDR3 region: CASSPPQQGDQETQYF. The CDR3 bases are TGTGCCAGCAGTCCCCCCCAACAGGGGGATCAAGAGACCCAGTACTTC.

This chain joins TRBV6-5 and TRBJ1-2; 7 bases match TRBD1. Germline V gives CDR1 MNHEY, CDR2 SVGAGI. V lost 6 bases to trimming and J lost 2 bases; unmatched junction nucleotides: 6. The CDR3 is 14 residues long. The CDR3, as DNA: TGTGCCAGCAGGTCGGGACAGATAAACTATGGCTACACCTTC. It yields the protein CASRSGQINYGYTF.

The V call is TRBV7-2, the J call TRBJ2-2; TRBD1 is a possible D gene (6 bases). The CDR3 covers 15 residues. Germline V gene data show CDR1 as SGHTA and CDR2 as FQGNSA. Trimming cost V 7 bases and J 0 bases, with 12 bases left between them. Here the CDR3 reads CASTLDRSNTGELFF. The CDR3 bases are TGTGCCAGCACCTTGGACAGATCGAACACCGGGGAGCTGTTTTTT. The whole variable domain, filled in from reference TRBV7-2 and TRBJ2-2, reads GAGVSQSPSNKVTEKGKDVELRCDPISGHTALYWYRQSLGQGLEFLIYFQGNSAPDKSGLPSDRFSAERTGGSVSTLTIQRTQQEDSAVYLCASTLDRSNTGELFFGEGSRLTVL.

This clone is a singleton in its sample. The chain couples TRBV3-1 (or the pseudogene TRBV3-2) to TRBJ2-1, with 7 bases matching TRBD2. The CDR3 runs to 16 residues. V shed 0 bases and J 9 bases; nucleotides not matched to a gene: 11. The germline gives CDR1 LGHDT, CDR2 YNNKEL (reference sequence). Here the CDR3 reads CASSQEGTMRSGEQFF. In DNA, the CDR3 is TGTGCCAGCAGCCAAGAAGGGACTATGCGGTCGGGTGAGCAGTTCTTC.

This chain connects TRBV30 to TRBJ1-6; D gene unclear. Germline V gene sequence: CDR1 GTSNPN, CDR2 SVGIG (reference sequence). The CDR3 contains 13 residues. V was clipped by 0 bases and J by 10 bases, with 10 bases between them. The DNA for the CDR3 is TGTGCCTGGAGTGTACAAGAACGCTCACCCCTCCACTTT. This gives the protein CAWSVQERSPLHF. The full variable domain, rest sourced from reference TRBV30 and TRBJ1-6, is SQTIHQWPATLVQPVGSPLSLECTVEGTSNPNLYWYRQAAGRGLQLLFYSVGIGQISSEVPQNLSASRPQDRQFILSSKKLLLSDSGFYLCAWSVQERSPLHFGNGTRLTVT.

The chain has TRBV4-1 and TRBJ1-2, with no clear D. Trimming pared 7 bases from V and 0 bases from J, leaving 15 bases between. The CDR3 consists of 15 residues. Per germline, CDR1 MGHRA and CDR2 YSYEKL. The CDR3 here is CASNNPYRPNYGYTF. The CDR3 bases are TGCGCCAGCAATAATCCTTACAGACCTAACTATGGCTACACCTTC.

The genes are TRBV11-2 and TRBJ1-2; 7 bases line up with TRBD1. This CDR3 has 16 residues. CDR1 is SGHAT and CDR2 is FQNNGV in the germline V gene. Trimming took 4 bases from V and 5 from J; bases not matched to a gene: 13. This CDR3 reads CASSSIRDSLGYGYTF. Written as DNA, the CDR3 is TGTGCCAGCAGCTCAATCCGGGACAGTCTAGGGTATGGCTACACCTTC.

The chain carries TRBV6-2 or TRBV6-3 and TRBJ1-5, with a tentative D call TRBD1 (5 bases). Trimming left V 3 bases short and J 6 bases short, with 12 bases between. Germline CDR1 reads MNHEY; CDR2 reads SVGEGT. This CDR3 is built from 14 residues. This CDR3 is CASSYLKRGQPQHF. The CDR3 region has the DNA TGTGCCAGCAGTTATCTCAAAAGGGGTCAGCCCCAGCATTTT.

The CDR3 loop reads CASSSHHRGVSMNTEAFF. In DNA form, the CDR3 reads TGTGCCAGCAGCTCACATCACAGGGGAGTAAGCATGAACACTGAAGCTTTCTTT. The genes are TRBV7-9 and TRBJ1-1; 7 bases are a match to TRBD1. This CDR3 has 18 residues. Germline values: CDR1 SEHNR, CDR2 FQNEAQ (reference sequence). The V gene end was trimmed by 4 bases and the J gene end by 0 bases; junction bases not matched to a gene: 14.

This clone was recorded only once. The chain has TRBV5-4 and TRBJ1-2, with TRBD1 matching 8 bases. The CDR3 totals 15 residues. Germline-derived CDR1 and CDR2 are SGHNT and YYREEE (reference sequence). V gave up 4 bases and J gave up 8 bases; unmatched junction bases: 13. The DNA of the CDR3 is TGTGCCAGCAGCATAGGATCGCAGGGGGCGGGCGGCTACACCTTC. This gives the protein CASSIGSQGAGGYTF. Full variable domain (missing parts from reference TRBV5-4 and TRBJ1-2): ETGVTQSPTHLIKTRGQQVTLRCSSQSGHNTVSWYQQALGQGPQFIFQYYREEENGRGNFPPRFSGLQFPNYSSELNVNALELDDSALYLCASSIGSQGAGGYTFGSGTRLTVV.

The CDR3 region is CASRTGGNQPQHF. The CDR3 DNA reads as TGTGCCAGCAGAACAGGGGGTAATCAGCCCCAGCATTTT. This sequence joins TRBV27 and TRBJ1-5, with 8 bases lining up with TRBD1. With V trimmed by 6 bases and J by 4 bases, 2 bases remained unmatched. The germline V gene has CDR1 MNHEY and CDR2 SMNVEV (reference sequence). The CDR3 runs to 13 residues.